Below, 21 T cell receptor beta chains from the same sample are listed, as sequenced in a study of blood T cell repertoires in COVID-19. Libraries were prepared by immunoSEQ multiplex PCR; TCRdb keeps only in-frame clonotypes and omits some of them. The sample yields some 360,000 clones, around 87% seen once. Sequenced: peripheral blood. These receptors came from a woman in her sixties with COVID-19, enrolled during active disease.

The V gene is TRBV19, the J gene TRBJ2-2, with TRBD2 matching 7 bases. After removal of 5 bases from V and 3 bases from J, the junction contained 12 bases not matched to a gene. This CDR3 is built from 17 residues. Germline V CDR1 and CDR2: LNHDA, SQIVND (reference sequence). The CDR3 loop reads CASSPSRTSFDTGELFF. The CDR3 DNA reads as TGTGCCAGTAGTCCCTCGAGGACTAGTTTTGACACCGGGGAGCTGTTTTTT.

The CDR3 nucleotides read TGTGCCAGCAGGAGAGGTGGGGCCAATGGTTCACCCCTCCACTTT. This encodes CASRRGGANGSPLHF. The chain carries TRBV27 and TRBJ1-6; maybe TRBD1 (5 bases). V was pared by 6 bases and J by 9 bases, with 18 bases between. Looked up from germline, CDR1 is MNHEY and CDR2 is SMNVEV (reference sequence). The CDR3 is made up of 15 amino acids.

The chain employs TRBV24-1 and TRBJ2-3, with a weak D call TRBD2 (6 bases). The germline gives CDR1 KGHDR, CDR2 SFDVKD. This CDR3 region has 15 residues. Trimming shortened V by 4 bases and J by 1 base, and 11 bases separated the two germline ends. Here the CDR3 DNA reads TGTGCCACCAGTGAAGCGGGCGTCGGCACAGATACGCAGTATTTT. It is translated as CATSEAGVGTDTQYF.

This chain connects TRBV28 to TRBJ1-4, with 8 bases aligning to TRBD1. In germline, CDR1 is MDHEN, CDR2 SYDVKM. V was clipped by 5 bases and J by 5 bases; unmatched bases: 10. The CDR3 has 16 residues. This CDR3 is CASSRPSGGKNEKLFF. The CDR3 coding sequence is TGTGCCAGCAGTCGTCCCTCAGGGGGCAAGAATGAAAAACTGTTTTTT. The variable domain in full, with the rest retrieved from reference TRBV28 and TRBJ1-4, is DVKVTQSSRYLVKRTGEKVFLECVQDMDHENMFWYRQDPGLGLRLIYFSYDVKMKEKGDIPEGYSVSREKKERFSLILESASTNQTSMYLCASSRPSGGKNEKLFFGSGTQLSVL.

In this sample, this clone turned up once. This CDR3 is CAIGQDEQYF. CDR3 DNA: TGTGCCATCGGGCAGGACGAGCAGTACTTC. The V call is TRBV10-3, the J call TRBJ2-7; D not certain. In germline, CDR1 is ENHRY, CDR2 SYGVKD. The CDR3 extends over 10 amino acids. V lost 8 bases, J lost 5 bases, and 7 bases lay in between.

The rearrangement links TRBV5-6 to TRBJ1-1; 10 bases are shared with TRBD1. CDR1 and CDR2 from the germline V gene are SGHDT and YYEEEE. The ends lost 2 bases at V and 7 bases at J; junction bases unmatched: 11. The CDR3 is 16 amino acids. The CDR3 spells CASSLGTGDSSFEAFF. The CDR3 bases are TGTGCCAGCAGCTTAGGGACAGGGGATAGTTCCTTTGAAGCTTTCTTT.

Notes on this clone: Additional DNA sequences in this sample encode the identical CDR3. The chain's CDR3 is CASSRTGSSGNTIYF. In DNA form, the CDR3 reads TGTGCCAGCAGCAGAACAGGGAGCTCTGGAAACACCATATATTTT. The chain has TRBV7-3 and TRBJ1-3, with TRBD1 as a possible D gene (6 bases). Trimming cost V 5 bases and J 0 bases, with 11 bases left between them. The CDR3 runs 15 residues. Germline V gene data show CDR1 as SGHTA and CDR2 as FQGTGA.

V gene TRBV6-6 combines with J gene TRBJ2-5; a weak D match, TRBD2 (6 bases). The V and J ends lost 4 bases and 2 bases respectively, with 17 bases between them. CDR1 is MNHNY and CDR2 is SVGAGI in the germline V gene (reference sequence). The CDR3 contains 16 residues. The CDR3 here is CASSWGLTRLQETQYF. CDR3 in DNA: TGTGCCAGCAGTTGGGGTTTGACTAGACTACAAGAGACCCAGTACTTC.

The chain carries TRBV19 and TRBJ1-1; TRBD1 might be the D (5 bases). CDR3 length: 12 residues. V was cut by 6 bases and J by 3 bases, with 8 bases left in between. In germline, CDR1 is LNHDA, CDR2 SQIVND (reference sequence). CDR3 in amino acids: CASRDSYTEAFF. The CDR3 DNA reads TGTGCCAGTAGAGACAGCTACACTGAAGCTTTCTTT.

The rearrangement joins TRBV15 to TRBJ1-2, with TRBD1 identical over 9 bases. This CDR3 spans 16 amino acids. Germline CDR1 LNHNV, CDR2 YYDKDF (reference sequence). J lost 8 bases, V lost 0 bases, and 10 bases had no gene match. Here the CDR3 DNA reads TGTGCCACCAGCAGAGAGCCCGGGACAGGGTCGTTGGGCTACACCTTC. Encoded protein: CATSREPGTGSLGYTF.

This clone was detected once. The chain carries TRBV10-3 and TRBJ2-3; 8 bases fit TRBD2. The length of the CDR3 is 15 residues. Per the germline V gene, CDR1 is ENHRY and CDR2 is SYGVKD. V was pared by 6 bases and J by 2 bases, with 7 bases of the junction left unmatched. The CDR3 sequence: CAISAGGASTDTQYF. CDR3 DNA: TGTGCCATCAGCGCGGGGGGCGCCTCCACAGATACGCAGTATTTT.

The chain is built from TRBV5-1 and TRBJ1-6, with 12 bases fitting TRBD1. CDR1 is SGHRS, CDR2 YFSETQ, per germline. Unmatched junction bases numbered 4, after V lost 5 bases and J lost 4 bases. CDR3 size: 16 residues. As DNA, the CDR3 is TGCGCCAGCAGACCGGGACAGGGGGCGTATAATTCACCCCTCCACTTT. Translation: CASRPGQGAYNSPLHF.

This clone has just one count. The rearrangement joins TRBV7-2 to TRBJ2-2; D is ambiguous. V gave up 3 bases and J gave up 0 bases, with 8 bases separating them. This CDR3 spans 15 amino acids. The germline V gene has CDR1 SGHTA and CDR2 FQGNSA. In DNA, the CDR3 is TGTGCCAGCAGCTTCCAGACTGCGAACACCGGGGAGCTGTTTTTT. Its protein product is CASSFQTANTGELFF.

V is TRBV7-8 and J is TRBJ2-7; 8 nucleotides align to TRBD1. The trim removed 2 bases at V and 3 bases at J, leaving 3 bases unmatched. Germline CDR1 is SGHVS and CDR2 is FQNEAQ. The length of the CDR3 is 14 residues. CDR3 sequence reads: CASSLKTGDYEQYF. For the CDR3, the DNA is TGTGCCAGCAGCTTAAAGACAGGGGACTACGAGCAGTACTTC.

V is TRBV4-1 and J is TRBJ1-2, with 8 bases that match TRBD1. This CDR3 comprises 17 residues. Germline CDR1 and CDR2: MGHRA and YSYEKL. The V gene end was trimmed by 4 bases and the J gene end by 4 bases; junction bases not matched to a gene: 14. The CDR3 DNA is TGCGCCAGCAGCCTTGTCCCAGGACAGGGTTTTTCCTATGGCTACACCTTC. Protein product: CASSLVPGQGFSYGYTF.

The count of this clone is one. This chain joins TRBV6-1 and TRBJ2-7; no firm D call. The CDR3 contains 12 residues. CDR1 is MNHNS, CDR2 SASEGT, per germline. The ends were cut back, 2 bases at V and 2 bases at J, with 4 bases in the middle. CDR3 DNA: TGTGCCAGCAGTGAACAGGCCTACGAGCAGTACTTC. Its protein product is CASSEQAYEQYF.

The rearrangement joins TRBV28 to TRBJ1-2; D gene unclear. This CDR3 has 14 amino acids. Germline V gene data show CDR1 as MDHEN and CDR2 as SYDVKM. Trimming cost V 5 bases and J 8 bases, with 18 bases left between them. The CDR3 is CASSNPAPAGGYTF. The CDR3 DNA follows: TGTGCCAGCAGTAACCCCGCGCCGGCGGGAGGCTACACCTTC.

The V call is TRBV2, the J call TRBJ1-6, with D possibly TRBD1 on 5 matching bases. Trimming removed 7 bases from V and 10 bases from J, with 20 bases in between. This CDR3 region has 15 residues. CDR1 SNHLY and CDR2 FYNNEI come from the germline V gene. CDR3 DNA: TGTGCCAGCACCCGAAAGGAGGGGAAAGACTCACCCCTCCACTTT. It encodes CASTRKEGKDSPLHF.

This chain joins TRBV27 and TRBJ2-3; weak D call: TRBD2 (6 bases). The V gene lost 8 bases and the J gene lost 4 bases, with 13 bases spanning the gap. The germline V gene has CDR1 MNHEY and CDR2 SMNVEV (reference sequence). The CDR3 contains 13 residues. The DNA of the CDR3 is TGTGCCAGCGGGGGGATCCCCCCAGATACGCAGTATTTT. Its translation: CASGGIPPDTQYF.

This clone was recorded only once. This chain connects TRBV28 to TRBJ1-6; TRBD1 matches 7 bases. The length of the CDR3 is 14 residues. After removal of 5 bases from V and 14 bases from J, the junction contained 12 bases not matched to a gene. CDR1 and CDR2 from the germline V gene are MDHEN and SYDVKM. Here the CDR3 reads CASSLGTAIQTLHF. CDR3 bases: TGTGCCAGCAGTCTAGGGACAGCGATCCAGACCCTCCACTTT.

This clone was seen only once. V and J are TRBV19 and TRBJ2-3; D unclear. This CDR3 comprises 15 residues. CDR1 LNHDA and CDR2 SQIVND come from the germline V gene (reference sequence). V was shortened by 2 bases and J by 0 bases, with 9 bases between the two germline ends. The CDR3 DNA reads TGTGCCAGTAGTATATGGGCCAGGAGCACAGATACGCAGTATTTT. Amino acid sequence: CASSIWARSTDTQYF. The full variable domain, in which reference TRBV19 and TRBJ2-3 provide the parts outside the CDR3, is DGGITQSPKYLFRKEGQNVTLSCEQNLNHDAMYWYRQDPGQGLRLIYYSQIVNDFQKGDIAEGYSVSREKKESFPLTVTSAQKNPTAFYLCASSIWARSTDTQYFGPGTRLTVL.